The following is a T cell receptor (beta chain) sequence with its context. The antigen remains undetermined. Other DNA variants within this sample encode the same CDR3. This sample was included in a study of a mutant IDH1 vaccine in newly diagnosed glioma. Profiling relied on immunoSEQ multiplex PCR, and the TCRdb table lists in-frame clones only, not all of them. The table has roughly 30,000 clones, 89% seen once; the top ten hold about a fifth. As for time point: week 5, during vaccination. Vaccination comprised doses that each held 300 ug of mutant IDH1 20-mer peptide, plus topical imiquimod. With 5 bases removed from V and 8 bases from J, the gap between germline ends came to 15 bases. Looked up from germline, CDR1 is MNHEY and CDR2 is SVGAGI. The length of the CDR3 is 13 residues.

The chain is built from TRBV6-5 and TRBJ1-2; D remains unclear. This TCR came from a man between 18 and 35 years old with glioma. The sample in question was PBMCs, obtained from a glioma patient whose treatment included an IDH1 peptide vaccine. For the CDR3, the DNA is TGTGCCAGCAGTCCCAGGACCGGGAGGGGCTACACCTTC. It translates to CASSPRTGRGYTF.